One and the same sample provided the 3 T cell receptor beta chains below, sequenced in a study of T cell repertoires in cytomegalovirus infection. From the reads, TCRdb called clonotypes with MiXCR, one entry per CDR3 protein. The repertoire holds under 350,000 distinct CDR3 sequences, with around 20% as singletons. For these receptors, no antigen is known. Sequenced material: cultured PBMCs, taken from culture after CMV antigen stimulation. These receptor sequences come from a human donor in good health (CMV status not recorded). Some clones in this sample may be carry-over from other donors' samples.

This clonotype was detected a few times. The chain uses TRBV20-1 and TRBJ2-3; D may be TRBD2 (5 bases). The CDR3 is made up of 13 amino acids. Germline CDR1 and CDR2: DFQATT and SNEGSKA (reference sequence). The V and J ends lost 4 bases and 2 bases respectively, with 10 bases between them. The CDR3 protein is CSANSGLTDTQYF. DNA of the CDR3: TGCAGTGCTAACAGCGGCCTCACAGATACGCAGTATTTT.

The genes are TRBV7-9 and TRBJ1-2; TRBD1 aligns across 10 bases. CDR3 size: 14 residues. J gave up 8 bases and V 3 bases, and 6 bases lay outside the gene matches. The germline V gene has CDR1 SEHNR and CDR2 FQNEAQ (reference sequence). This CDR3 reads CASSFAGQGQGYTF. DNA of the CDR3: TGTGCCAGCAGCTTCGCGGGACAGGGGCAAGGCTACACCTTC. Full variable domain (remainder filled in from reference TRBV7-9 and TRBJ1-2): DTGVSQNPRHKITKRGQNVTFRCDPISEHNRLYWYRQTLGQGPEFLTYFQNEAQLEKSRLLSDRFSAERPKGSFSTLEIQRTEQGDSAMYLCASSFAGQGQGYTFGSGTRLTVV.

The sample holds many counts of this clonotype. CDR3 loop: CASSFLAGVPDTQYF. The CDR3 DNA follows: TGTGCCAGCAGCTTTCTAGCGGGAGTTCCAGATACGCAGTATTTT. The chain carries TRBV7-2 and TRBJ2-3, with 10 nucleotides matching TRBD2. Germline CDR1 is SGHTA and CDR2 is FQGNSA. V was clipped by 3 bases and J by 4 bases; unmatched bases: 4. The CDR3 has 15 amino acids.